This TCR beta chain appears in the sequencing data of a study of T cells in Graves' hyperthyroidism and ophthalmopathy. In the case of this clonotype: Its antigen is unidentified.

Study-wide points: Ophthalmopathy could be told apart from stable hyperthyroidism with a 13 V-J model.

TCR beta CDR3 regions were amplified from RNA. With the HTBI primer set, the TCR CDR3 went through a first round of RT-PCR. TCRdb recomputed calls from the multiplex PCR reads with MiXCR, one row per CDR3 protein. Of roughly 420,000 distinct CDR3 sequences listed, about 15% are singletons. V was cut by 1 base and J by 10 bases, with 11 bases left in between. This CDR3 has 13 residues. Input material: blood. This receptor was obtained from a woman aged 18-30 years with Graves' hyperthyroidism. V gene TRBV12-3 or TRBV12-4 combines with J gene TRBJ2-1, with D hard to call. The CDR3 DNA is TGTGCCAGCAGTTTAGGTCCGGCTAAGGAGCAGTTCTTC. It yields the protein CASSLGPAKEQFF.